The rows below give T cell receptor beta chains drawn from one sample of a study of PD-L1 blockade in urothelial cancer. Sequencing was performed with immunoSEQ multiplex PCR; in TCRdb, only in-frame clones are kept and a portion is missing. The table shows about 70,000 clones, with roughly 90% occurring only once. The source was PBMCs, collected around atezolizumab (anti-PD-L1) treatment. These receptors were obtained from an older man with urothelial cancer. Each CDR3 is given with its conserved first and last residue. D genes are given only for firm matches. Where a row states a size, it is once, few, many or the class of an expanded clone; other rows omit it.

CDR3nt: TGTGCCAGCATGGCTAGCGGGGCCTACGAGCAGTACTTC; CDR3aa: CASMASGAYEQYF; v_gene: TRBV6-5; abundance: NA; d_gene: TRBD2; j_gene: TRBJ2-7
CDR3nt: TGTGCCACCAGCAGAGATTTCCCTCTTAGTGAAGCTTTCTTT; CDR3aa: CATSRDFPLSEAFF; v_gene: TRBV15; abundance: NA; d_gene: NA; j_gene: TRBJ1-1
CDR3nt: TGTGCCAGCAGTTCTTGGAGCTCCTACAATGAGCAGTTCTTC; CDR3aa: CASSSWSSYNEQFF; v_gene: TRBV27; abundance: NA; d_gene: NA; j_gene: TRBJ2-1
CDR3nt: TGTGCCAGCAGCGTCCGATCAGAGGCCTATGGCTACACCTTC; CDR3aa: CASSVRSEAYGYTF; v_gene: TRBV9; abundance: NA; d_gene: NA; j_gene: TRBJ1-2
CDR3nt: TGTGCCAGCAGCTTAAAAGCGGGGGGGAACTACGAGCAGTACTTC; CDR3aa: CASSLKAGGNYEQYF; v_gene: TRBV7-2; abundance: NA; d_gene: TRBD2; j_gene: TRBJ2-7
CDR3nt: TGCGCCAGCACCTACGCCGGGGGGATCTCCTACAATGAGCAGTTCTTC; CDR3aa: CASTYAGGISYNEQFF; v_gene: TRBV4-1; abundance: once; d_gene: TRBD2; j_gene: TRBJ2-1
CDR3nt: TGTGCCAGCAGCGTATCGGCGGGAGGGCCCGACGAGCAGTACTTC; CDR3aa: CASSVSAGGPDEQYF; v_gene: TRBV9; abundance: NA; d_gene: TRBD2; j_gene: TRBJ2-7
CDR3nt: TGTGCCAGCAGGGGACAGTATGAAAAACTGTTTTTT; CDR3aa: CASRGQYEKLFF; v_gene: TRBV28; abundance: NA; d_gene: TRBD1; j_gene: TRBJ1-4
CDR3nt: TGTGCCAGCTCAATGGACCCCGGACAGGCGGCCACCGGGGAGCTGTTTTTT; CDR3aa: CASSMDPGQAATGELFF; v_gene: TRBV18; abundance: NA; d_gene: TRBD1; j_gene: TRBJ2-2
CDR3nt: TGCGCCAGCAGTGAACTAGGATGGTCTGGGGAGCTGTTTTTT; CDR3aa: CASSELGWSGELFF; v_gene: TRBV10-1; abundance: once; d_gene: NA; j_gene: TRBJ2-2
CDR3nt: TGTGCCAGCAGTGCACAGGGGAGCTCCTACGAGCAGTACTTC; CDR3aa: CASSAQGSSYEQYF; v_gene: TRBV2; abundance: NA; d_gene: TRBD1; j_gene: TRBJ2-7
CDR3nt: TGTGCCAGCAGTGTCAGACAGGGGGCCGCTGGAAACACCATATATTTT; CDR3aa: CASSVRQGAAGNTIYF; v_gene: TRBV2; abundance: NA; d_gene: TRBD1; j_gene: TRBJ1-3
CDR3nt: TGTGCCAGCACTGGGACTAGTCTTTCCACAGATACGCAGTATTTT; CDR3aa: CASTGTSLSTDTQYF; v_gene: TRBV6-1; abundance: NA; d_gene: TRBD2; j_gene: TRBJ2-3
CDR3nt: TGTGCCAGCAGCCCCCTAGGGACTAGCGGGAACGAGCAGTACTTC; CDR3aa: CASSPLGTSGNEQYF; v_gene: TRBV5-6; abundance: NA; d_gene: TRBD2; j_gene: TRBJ2-7
CDR3nt: TGTGCCAGCAGTTCCACGGGGGGGCCCCAGCATTTT; CDR3aa: CASSSTGGPQHF; v_gene: TRBV6-6; abundance: NA; d_gene: NA; j_gene: TRBJ1-5
CDR3nt: TGCGCCAGCAGTTCAGCGGGGCAGCGCACAGATACGCAGTATTTT; CDR3aa: CASSSAGQRTDTQYF; v_gene: TRBV5-1; abundance: NA; d_gene: TRBD2; j_gene: TRBJ2-3
CDR3nt: TGTGCCAGCAGCTTGGCCCGGAGGGACTACCAGAGTAGGGTCGAGCAGTTCTTC; CDR3aa: CASSLARRDYQSRVEQFF; v_gene: TRBV5-8; abundance: NA; d_gene: TRBD2; j_gene: TRBJ2-1
CDR3nt: TGTGCCAGTTTGGACTTTGGTGGAGATACGCAGTATTTT; CDR3aa: CASLDFGGDTQYF; v_gene: TRBV19; abundance: NA; d_gene: NA; j_gene: TRBJ2-3
CDR3nt: TGCGCCAGCAGCTTGGCTCCGAGGATCGACCCTAATGAAAAACTGTTTTTT; CDR3aa: CASSLAPRIDPNEKLFF; v_gene: TRBV5-1; abundance: NA; d_gene: NA; j_gene: TRBJ1-4
CDR3nt: TGTGCCAGTAGTATGGGCAGCCCTGGAGAGACCCAGTACTTC; CDR3aa: CASSMGSPGETQYF; v_gene: TRBV19; abundance: NA; d_gene: NA; j_gene: TRBJ2-5
CDR3nt: TGTGCCAGTAGTATCGGGAGCTCTGGGGCCAACGTCCTGACTTTC; CDR3aa: CASSIGSSGANVLTF; v_gene: TRBV19; abundance: NA; d_gene: NA; j_gene: TRBJ2-6
CDR3nt: TGTGCCAGCGGACAGCCTCTTGAAGCTTTCTTT; CDR3aa: CASGQPLEAFF; v_gene: TRBV19; abundance: NA; d_gene: NA; j_gene: TRBJ1-1
CDR3nt: TGTGCCAGCAGCTTTCTATGGAACACTGAAGCTTTCTTT; CDR3aa: CASSFLWNTEAFF; v_gene: TRBV11-1; abundance: NA; d_gene: NA; j_gene: TRBJ1-1
CDR3nt: TGTGCCAGCAGCTTCCGGGGGGTAATCGCGGAGACCCAGTACTTC; CDR3aa: CASSFRGVIAETQYF; v_gene: TRBV7-8; abundance: NA; d_gene: TRBD2; j_gene: TRBJ2-5
CDR3nt: TGTGCCAGCACCTCAGTCCAGGGGGCCTACAATGAGCAGTTCTTC; CDR3aa: CASTSVQGAYNEQFF; v_gene: TRBV9; abundance: NA; d_gene: TRBD1; j_gene: TRBJ2-1
CDR3nt: TGTGCCAGCAGCGTAGAACTAACCACCGGGGAGCTGTTTTTT; CDR3aa: CASSVELTTGELFF; v_gene: TRBV9; abundance: NA; d_gene: NA; j_gene: TRBJ2-2
CDR3nt: TGTGCCACTAAACACCACCGGGACAGATACGAAAAACTGTTTTTT; CDR3aa: CATKHHRDRYEKLFF; v_gene: TRBV19; abundance: NA; d_gene: TRBD1; j_gene: TRBJ1-4
CDR3nt: TGCGCCAGCAGAGGACAGGGGGGTGACTATGGCTACACCTTC; CDR3aa: CASRGQGGDYGYTF; v_gene: TRBV5-1; abundance: NA; d_gene: TRBD1; j_gene: TRBJ1-2
CDR3nt: TGTGCCAGCAGCTTAGGGCGGGGCGCCGGGGCCAACGTCCTGACTTTC; CDR3aa: CASSLGRGAGANVLTF; v_gene: TRBV11-3; abundance: NA; d_gene: NA; j_gene: TRBJ2-6
CDR3nt: TGTGCCAGCAGTTTAGGGATGGGACAGCCAACAATGAACACTGAAGCTTTCTTT; CDR3aa: CASSLGMGQPTMNTEAFF; v_gene: TRBV27; abundance: once; d_gene: TRBD1; j_gene: TRBJ1-1
CDR3nt: TGTGCCACCAGCAGAGATAGCGGACAGGGGGGAGAGCAGTACTTC; CDR3aa: CATSRDSGQGGEQYF; v_gene: TRBV15; abundance: NA; d_gene: TRBD1; j_gene: TRBJ2-7
CDR3nt: TGTGCCAGCAGCCCCGGACTAGCGGGAGACACAGATACGCAGTATTTT; CDR3aa: CASSPGLAGDTDTQYF; v_gene: TRBV9; abundance: NA; d_gene: TRBD2; j_gene: TRBJ2-3
CDR3nt: TGTGCCAGCAGCTTGGACAGGGGAAACACCGGGGAGCTGTTTTTT; CDR3aa: CASSLDRGNTGELFF; v_gene: TRBV11-2; abundance: NA; d_gene: TRBD1; j_gene: TRBJ2-2
CDR3nt: TGTGCCAGCAGCGTAGGTAGTTTAAGCACAGATACGCAGTATTTT; CDR3aa: CASSVGSLSTDTQYF; v_gene: TRBV9; abundance: NA; d_gene: NA; j_gene: TRBJ2-3
CDR3nt: TGCGCCAGCGCCCTGGCTGGGGGGATGACAGATACGCAGTATTTT; CDR3aa: CASALAGGMTDTQYF; v_gene: TRBV4-1; abundance: NA; d_gene: NA; j_gene: TRBJ2-3
CDR3nt: TGTGCCAGCAGCTTCGGGTGGCGACTAGCGGGAGGGCCTCTGTTTGAGCAGTTCTTC; CDR3aa: CASSFGWRLAGGPLFEQFF; v_gene: TRBV11-2; abundance: NA; d_gene: TRBD2; j_gene: TRBJ2-1
CDR3nt: TGTGCCAGCACGCGGCTAGCGGGAGGAGGGTACCAAGAGACCCAGTACTTC; CDR3aa: CASTRLAGGGYQETQYF; v_gene: TRBV27; abundance: NA; d_gene: TRBD2; j_gene: TRBJ2-5
CDR3nt: TGCGCCAGCAGCGCTGGGGACATGTCCTACGAGCAGTACTTC; CDR3aa: CASSAGDMSYEQYF; v_gene: TRBV5-1; abundance: NA; d_gene: NA; j_gene: TRBJ2-7
CDR3nt: TGTGCCAGCTCACCACCTTCAGGGGTTCTCTACGAGCAGTACTTC; CDR3aa: CASSPPSGVLYEQYF; v_gene: TRBV18; abundance: few; d_gene: NA; j_gene: TRBJ2-7
CDR3nt: TGTGCCAGCAGTTACGCGGTATCTAATGAAAAACTGTTTTTT; CDR3aa: CASSYAVSNEKLFF; v_gene: TRBV6-5; abundance: NA; d_gene: NA; j_gene: TRBJ1-4
CDR3nt: TGTGCCAGCAGCTTAGGGGCCAGTACGCAGTATTTT; CDR3aa: CASSLGASTQYF; v_gene: TRBV7-3; abundance: NA; d_gene: NA; j_gene: TRBJ2-3
CDR3nt: TGCAGCGTTGACTCGCGCGGGAGGGAAGGCTACGAGCAGTACTTC; CDR3aa: CSVDSRGREGYEQYF; v_gene: TRBV29-1; abundance: once; d_gene: TRBD2; j_gene: TRBJ2-7
CDR3nt: TGTGCCAGCAGTCCTCCAGGTAATCAGCCCCAGCATTTT; CDR3aa: CASSPPGNQPQHF; v_gene: TRBV28; abundance: NA; d_gene: NA; j_gene: TRBJ1-5
CDR3nt: TGTGCCAGCAGCGTGGCCAGGGCCGGAAACACCATATATTTT; CDR3aa: CASSVARAGNTIYF; v_gene: TRBV9; abundance: NA; d_gene: NA; j_gene: TRBJ1-3
CDR3nt: TGCGCCAGCAGCTTGGGACAGGGACACTCGAGGGATGAGACCCGGTACTTC; CDR3aa: CASSLGQGHSRDETRYF; v_gene: TRBV5-1; abundance: NA; d_gene: TRBD1; j_gene: TRBJ2-5
CDR3nt: TGTGCCAGCTCACCCGGACAGGGGTTATACGAGCAGTACTTC; CDR3aa: CASSPGQGLYEQYF; v_gene: TRBV18; abundance: NA; d_gene: TRBD1; j_gene: TRBJ2-7